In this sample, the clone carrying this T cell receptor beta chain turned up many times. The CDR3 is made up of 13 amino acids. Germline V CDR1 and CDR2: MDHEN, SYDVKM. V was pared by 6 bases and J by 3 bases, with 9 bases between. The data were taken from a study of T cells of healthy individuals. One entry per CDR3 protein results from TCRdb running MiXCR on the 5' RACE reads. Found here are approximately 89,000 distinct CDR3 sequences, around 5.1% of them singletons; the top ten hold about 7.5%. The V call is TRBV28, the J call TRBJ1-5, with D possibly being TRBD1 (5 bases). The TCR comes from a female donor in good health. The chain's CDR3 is CASRPGHNQPQHF. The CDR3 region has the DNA TGTGCCAGCAGGCCGGGGCACAATCAGCCCCAGCATTTT.